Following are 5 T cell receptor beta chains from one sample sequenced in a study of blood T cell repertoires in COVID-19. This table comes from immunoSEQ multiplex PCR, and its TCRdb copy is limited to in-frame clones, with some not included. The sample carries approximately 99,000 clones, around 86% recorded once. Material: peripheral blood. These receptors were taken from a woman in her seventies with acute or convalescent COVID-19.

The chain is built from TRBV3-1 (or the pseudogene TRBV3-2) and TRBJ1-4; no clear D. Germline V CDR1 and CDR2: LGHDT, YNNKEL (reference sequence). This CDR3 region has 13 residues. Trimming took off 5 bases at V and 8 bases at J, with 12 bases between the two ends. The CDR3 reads CASSFEAGEKLFF. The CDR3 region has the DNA TGTGCCAGCAGCTTTGAGGCGGGGGAAAAACTGTTTTTT.

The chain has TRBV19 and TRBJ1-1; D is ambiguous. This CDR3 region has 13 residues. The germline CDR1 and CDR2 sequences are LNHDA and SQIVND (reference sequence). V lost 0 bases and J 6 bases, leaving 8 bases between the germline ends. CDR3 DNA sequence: TGTGCCAGTAGTATAGATTTCGGGTCTGAAGCTTTCTTT. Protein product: CASSIDFGSEAFF.

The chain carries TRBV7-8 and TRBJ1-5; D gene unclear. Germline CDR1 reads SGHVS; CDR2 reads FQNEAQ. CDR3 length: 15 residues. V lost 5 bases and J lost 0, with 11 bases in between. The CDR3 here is CASSPGHNSNQPQHF. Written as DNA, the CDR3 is TGTGCCAGCAGCCCTGGGCATAATAGCAATCAGCCCCAGCATTTT.

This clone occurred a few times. CDR3 in amino acids: CASSHAQGNQPQHF. CDR3 bases: TGCGCCAGCAGCCATGCACAGGGGAATCAGCCCCAGCATTTT. This chain links TRBV4-1 with TRBJ1-5, with 7 bases lining up with TRBD1. The CDR3 runs 14 residues. V shed 3 bases, J shed 4 bases, and the junction held 3 bases outside the gene matches. Germline V gene sequence: CDR1 MGHRA, CDR2 YSYEKL.

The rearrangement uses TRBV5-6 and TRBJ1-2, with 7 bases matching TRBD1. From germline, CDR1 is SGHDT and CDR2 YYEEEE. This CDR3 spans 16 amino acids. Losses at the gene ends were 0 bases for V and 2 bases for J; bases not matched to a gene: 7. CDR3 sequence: CASSLGPGGLNYGYTF. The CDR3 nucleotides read TGTGCCAGCAGCTTGGGCCCAGGGGGACTCAACTATGGCTACACCTTC.